This T cell receptor (beta chain) stems from a study of graft-versus-host responses after intestinal transplantation. Study-level background: Recipients got multivisceral, liver-intestinal, or isolated intestinal transplants.

Study outcomes and limitations: Peak GvH clone levels in circulation were associated with early post-transplant HvG declines. Within allografts, high graft-versus-host to host-versus-graft clonal ratios were seen among patients with graft-donor T cell macrochimerism.

This clone appeared a single time. Its antigen is undetermined. The table came from immunoSEQ multiplex PCR; TCRdb's copy has only in-frame clones and leaves some out. The table lists about 97,000 clones, about nine tenths of them singletons. The material sequenced was PBMCs, taken 450 to 480 days after intestinal transplant. The source is a human patient who received an intestinal transplant, so some T cells may come from the graft donor.

The CDR3: CASSFWDPSYEQYF. DNA of the CDR3: TGTGCCAGCAGTTTTTGGGACCCCTCCTACGAGCAGTACTTC. The V and J genes are TRBV6-6 and TRBJ2-5; D is possibly TRBD1 or TRBD2 (5 bases each). TRBJ2-7 explains the end of the DNA better; the J call may be wrong. The V gene's germline CDR1 is MNHNY and CDR2 SVGAGI (reference sequence). This CDR3 contains 14 residues.